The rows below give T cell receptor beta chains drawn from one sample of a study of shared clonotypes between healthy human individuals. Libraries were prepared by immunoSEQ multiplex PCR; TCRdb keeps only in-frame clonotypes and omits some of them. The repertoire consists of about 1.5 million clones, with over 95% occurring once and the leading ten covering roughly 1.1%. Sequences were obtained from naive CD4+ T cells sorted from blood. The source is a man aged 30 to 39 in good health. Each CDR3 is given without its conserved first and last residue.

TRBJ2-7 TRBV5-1 ASSPGLAYEQY
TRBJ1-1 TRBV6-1 ASSRARGNTEAF
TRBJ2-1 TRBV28 ASTAQDYHNEQF
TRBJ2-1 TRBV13 ASSSGTGYNEQF
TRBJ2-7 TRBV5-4 ASSRQDDSYEQY
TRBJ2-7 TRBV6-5 ASSLSGKAYEQY
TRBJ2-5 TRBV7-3 ASSLGRGAQETQY
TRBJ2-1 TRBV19 ASSIQGANLYNEQF
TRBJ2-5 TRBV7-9 ASRKRTVQETQY
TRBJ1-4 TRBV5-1 ASSLDGGLNEKLF
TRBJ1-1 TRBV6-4 ASSVSGGGLAF
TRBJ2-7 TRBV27 ASSLSVLAGSAPYEQY
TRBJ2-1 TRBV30 AWSRIAHEQF
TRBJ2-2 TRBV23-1 ASSQSRAGELF
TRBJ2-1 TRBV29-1 SVDRGPNEQF
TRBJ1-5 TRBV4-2 ASSQNNQPQH
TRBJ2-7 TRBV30 AWSNSMRDMNSYEQY
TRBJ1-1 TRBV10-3 AISGGQGEAF
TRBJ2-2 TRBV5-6 ASTPRDSALGGELF
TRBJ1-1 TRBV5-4 ASSSQLNTEAF
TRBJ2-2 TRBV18 ASSPKTGTANTGELF
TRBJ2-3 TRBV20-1 SAHPGDTQY
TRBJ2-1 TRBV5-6 ASSQTGVPNEQF
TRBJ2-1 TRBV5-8 ASSWRLAGGHEQF
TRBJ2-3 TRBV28 ASSPQFSLAGIDTDTQY
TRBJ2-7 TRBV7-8 ASSLRGTGAYEQY
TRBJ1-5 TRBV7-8 ASSLVGVGGQPQH
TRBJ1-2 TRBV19 ASTMWDGDGYT
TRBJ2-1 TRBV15 ATSGGSGRASDEQF
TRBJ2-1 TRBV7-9 ASSLSASSYNEQF
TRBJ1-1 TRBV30 AWSVWGSTEAF